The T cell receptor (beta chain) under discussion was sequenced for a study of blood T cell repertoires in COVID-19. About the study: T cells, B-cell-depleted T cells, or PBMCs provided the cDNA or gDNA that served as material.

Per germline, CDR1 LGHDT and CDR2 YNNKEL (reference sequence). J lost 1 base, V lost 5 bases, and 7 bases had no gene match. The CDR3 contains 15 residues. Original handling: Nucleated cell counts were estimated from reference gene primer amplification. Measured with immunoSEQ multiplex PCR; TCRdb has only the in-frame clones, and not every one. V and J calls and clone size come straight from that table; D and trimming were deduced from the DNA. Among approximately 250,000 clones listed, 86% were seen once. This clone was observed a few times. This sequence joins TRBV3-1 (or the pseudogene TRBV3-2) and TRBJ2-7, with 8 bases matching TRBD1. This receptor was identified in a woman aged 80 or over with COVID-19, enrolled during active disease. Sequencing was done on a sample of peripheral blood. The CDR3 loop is CASSFSGTGSYEQYF. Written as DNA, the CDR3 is TGTGCCAGCAGCTTCTCCGGGACAGGTTCCTACGAGCAGTACTTC.